This TCR beta chain was captured in a study of cytomegalovirus exposure and HLA in healthy donors listed by TCRdb under 2017. About the investigation overall: An earlier analysis of 587 of the donors reported 276 Gb of sequence data and some 110 million unique TCR beta sequences obtained from about 200 million T cells. Approximately 300 gigabases of sequencing data and tens of millions of unique TCR sequences made up an early release that covered roughly 670 HLA-typed donors. Of the approximately 400 genotyped donors, 65% to 90% were placed in the genetic ancestry cluster associated with self-reported Caucasian donors. The study aimed to test whether cataloging public T cell receptors could reveal signatures of past pathogen exposure. Using immunosequencing, the study profiled T cell repertoires from 500 to 800 subjects and related those repertoires to cytomegalovirus serostatus. A separate validation cohort of roughly 130 different subjects was used in addition to the roughly 620-subject first cohort. To predict cytomegalovirus infection status, the study combined high-throughput TCR immunosequencing, statistical association of individual TCRs with disease status, and machine learning. In a later analysis, previously published TCR beta repertoires from 550 to 750 donors were re-analyzed and high-resolution HLA genotyping was added so that TCR occurrence patterns could be studied. Rather than drawing on any new phenotypic data, the later analysis identified candidate immune exposures from TCR beta sequences and the way those sequences occurred across donors. To decide whether each TCR beta V gene segment behaved as functional or pseudogenic, an earlier analysis of some 600 of the donors relied on high-throughput TCR beta sequencing. Donor age, sex, ethnicity and CMV serostatus were collected together with the repertoire data. A later genetic analysis used genome-wide SNP genotypes for about 60% of the roughly 700 donors, treating that subset as a discovery cohort. All discovery cohort repertoires had been generated using a single sequencing platform. HLA typing covered class I and class II loci at four-digit resolution. The number of donors typed differed by locus, with about 629-630 for A, B, C, DRB1 and DQB1, about 500 for DQA1, about 610 for DPA1, and around 430 for DPB1. Because of strong linkage in the cohort, roughly five DR-DQ haplotypes were treated as single units for association and clustering. Across some 400 genotyped donors of the cohort, an average of approximately 220,000 unique TCR beta nucleotide sequences per donor were sequenced, and 15% to 20% of those sequences were non-productive.

Overall study outcomes, separate from this receptor: In a later genetic analysis, a missense DCLRE1C variant was associated with V-gene and J-gene trimming of TCR beta chains, and the association was replicated in an independent cohort. In a later analysis, HLA-associated TCR beta chains showed more clonal expansion and lower generation probabilities than non-associated chains that were equally common. According to the authors, the approach could potentially be generalized to other disease states and immunological phenotypes. A further reported finding was that TCR beta sequences accurately predicted the HLA-A and HLA-B alleles for most subjects in the first cohort. In both the original and validation cohorts, the classifier was reported to diagnose cytomegalovirus status with high specificity and sensitivity. Because some donors lacked HLA typing at each locus, the association tests relied only on the typed subset. In this cohort, only TCR beta chains were sequenced, and detectable features were limited by the absence of alpha or paired-chain data. According to a later analysis, most CMV-associated TCR beta chains appeared to be HLA-restricted, and the HLA associations seemed to be driven largely by CMV exposure. Linkage disequilibrium might explain the correlated functional status among segregating V segments, but an unknown experimental factor could not be ruled out. An earlier analysis of around 540 of the donors showed that most TCR beta V segments appeared in productive rearrangements either about 87% or about 30% of the time, which broadly matched IMGT annotations. In vitro tests confirmed that a few of the cytomegalovirus-associated TCR beta chains recognize cytomegalovirus antigens. Roughly uniform sequencing depth across donors was assumed in presence/absence analyses, although this assumption may not hold. In a later genetic analysis, fewer N-insertions in productive TCRs were reported among donors in an Asian-associated ancestry cluster than the roughly 700-donor mean. Because the 87-base-pair reads could not distinguish some IMGT-functional V segments, including TRBV6-2 and TRBV6-3, those segments were excluded. According to a later analysis, parvovirus B19, influenza, CMV and Epstein-Barr virus appeared linked to several top co-occurrence clusters. Because counts were too low, seventeen rarely observed V segments, including chromosome 9 orphons, were left out of the earlier analysis of several hundred of the donors. Assigning TCR associations to individual alleles was difficult when HLA alleles, especially DR and DQ, strongly co-occurred. A later analysis associated about 18,000 TCR beta sequences with specific HLA alleles at a false discovery rate of 0.05. A total of 164 TCR beta chains were listed by the study as associated with cytomegalovirus. While some public TCRs were present in many individuals, most TCR sequences turned up only very rarely across donors. Immune exposure information for the cohort was limited to CMV serostatus. A later analysis found that TCR association rates varied across HLA loci, with DRB1 alleles showing the most associated TCRs and HLA-C alleles the fewest. A cluster of highly shared sequence variants was judged likely to represent a technical artifact of the sequencing pipeline.

The cohort comprised around 690 healthy bone marrow donors. All cohort members were sampled while nominally healthy, although unrecorded immune exposures were likely present. The donor was CMV seronegative and was included in the group of several hundred seronegative cohort members. Each donor provided a peripheral blood sample, and peripheral blood mononuclear cells were used for TCR beta sequencing. Genomic DNA extraction from the blood cell samples was performed with the Qiagen DNeasy Blood Extraction Kit. CDR1 MGHRA and CDR2 YSYEKL were looked up in the germline V gene. The CDR3 starts with the cysteine, ends with the phenylalanine, and has 15 residues. The entry retains the CDR3 DNA only, 45 bases that are in frame from base 1. V is cut by 1 base and J by 7 bases, and the space between the germline ends is 14 bases. The library was obtained by the immunoSEQ multiplex PCR assay. For the multiplex PCR, a mixture combining 60 forward primers for TCR Vbeta segments and 13 reverse primers for TCR Jbeta segments was used. The CDR3 region of rearranged TCR beta genes was amplified from genomic DNA with a multiplex PCR assay. On the Illumina HiSeq System, the amplified TCR beta libraries were sequenced as 87-base-pair reads. Concerning the study's data processing: A later analysis tallied 75 million to 95 million unique TCR beta chains across the 610 or so repertoires, and approximately 12 million of those chains were shared by two or more donors. Raw reads were error-corrected and collapsed into unique sequences by a nearest-neighbor algorithm in which closely related sequences were merged to remove PCR and sequencing errors. V, D and J gene segments were assigned by aligning CDR3 sequences to IMGT reference sequences. For a sequence to be retained, at least a six-nucleotide match to both a V gene segment and a J gene segment was required. Rearrangements were classified as productive when the CDR3 lacked stop codons and remained in frame with V and J, and all other rearrangements were classified as non-productive. Following IMGT convention, CDR3 was defined as the stretch from the second conserved V-encoded cysteine up to the conserved J-encoded phenylalanine. The earlier analysis of approximately 500 of the donors excluded sequences that lacked an unambiguous match to a single V gene segment. An earlier analysis of 550 to 650 of the donors classified V segments as functional when productive rearrangements were above 56.7% and as segregating when the standard deviation between donors was above 5%. A statistical classification framework was built to diagnose cytomegalovirus status from the catalog of TCR beta chain sequences. In a later analysis, TCR nucleotide sequences were compared against IMGT/GENE-DB human TR gene sequences so that V and J genes could be assigned. Using the TCRdist pipeline, a later analysis assigned CDR3 sequences along with most-parsimonious VDJ recombination scenarios. In a later analysis, every TCR beta chain was defined by the combination of its CDR3 amino acid sequence and its V-gene family, and reads without a unique V-gene family were dropped. In a later analysis, 500 to 650 highly shared, low-generation-probability nucleotide sequences were removed to address suspected cross-contamination and a sequencing artifact. In a later analysis, a clonal expansion index was calculated for each public chain from normalized within-repertoire ranks of inferred template counts. Generation probabilities in a later analysis came from a VDJ recombination model fitted to out-of-frame rearrangements, and those results were checked against IGoR. In a later analysis, TCR-TCR, TCR-HLA and TCR-CMV co-occurrence was scored with hypergeometric tests, and a repertoire-size bias correction was applied to TCR pairs. A later analysis estimated false discovery rates by permuting HLA or CMV assignments 20 times. In a later analysis, co-occurring TCRs were grouped using DBSCAN, with TCRdist sequence similarity added in when clustering inside HLA-allele-positive subsets. Repertoires with fewer than 30,000 or more than 120,000 public chains were left out of co-occurrence clustering, as were roughly five repertoires with anomalous nucleotide sharing. TCRdb re-hosts the immuneACCESS table, in-frame sequences only. Its copies lack some clones; in the studies checked, an unresolved V gene accounts for under half of them, and the cause for the rest is not known. V and J calls plus clone size are reproduced from that table; the DNA served to infer D and trimming. In this sample the table shows about 120,000 clones, 75% to 90% of which occur a single time. The biggest ten clones account for around 2% of the sample.

Comment on this clone: It has no known antigen specificity. Within one base of it there is no much larger clone, and no base qualities were kept.

Recombination linked TRBV4-1 to TRBJ1-5; a tentative D call is TRBD1 (5 bases match). This clonotype originated in a man aged 35 to 55 in good health and CMV-seronegative. Input material: PBMCs. At the DNA level, the sequence is TGCGCCAGCAGCCAAGGGAGAAGGGCAGGGCAGCCCCAGCATTTT. This codes for CASSQGRRAGQPQHF.